This T cell receptor (beta chain) is drawn from a study of response to subunit inactivated influenza vaccine. As concerns this clonotype: What it binds is unknown.

TCRdb independently ran MiXCR on the RT-PCR reads; one entry per CDR3 protein. This table has about 650,000 distinct CDR3 sequences, around 15% appearing once. Study results and limitations: Few new T cells, the authors suggested, are recruited by each seasonal influenza vaccination.

In germline, CDR1 is LGHNA, CDR2 YNFKEQ. V was pared by 3 bases and J by 4 bases, with 6 bases between. The length of the CDR3 is 13 residues. Sequences were derived from PBMCs from blood, sampled 14 to 15 days before vaccination. The chain joins TRBV4-2 to TRBJ2-2; D gene uncertain. The origin of this receptor is a man aged 45-65 years who received an inactivated influenza vaccine. For the CDR3, the DNA is TGTGCCAGCAGCCAGTTTAGCACCGGGGAGCTGTTTTTT. Residues: CASSQFSTGELFF.